These 9 T cell receptor beta chains came from one sample sequenced in a study of blood T cell repertoires in COVID-19. TCRdb's copy holds only in-frame clones and misses some; the assay was immunoSEQ multiplex PCR. The table lists 95,000 to 150,000 clones, 84% of them singletons, with over 3% in the top ten. The material sequenced was PBMCs or T cells enriched from blood (not recorded which). Every receptor here comes from a woman in her 30s who had recovered from COVID-19.

This chain joins TRBV24-1 and TRBJ1-5, with 7 bases matching TRBD1. This CDR3 spans 17 amino acids. With V trimmed by 0 bases and J by 3 bases, 7 bases remained unmatched. Germline V gives CDR1 KGHDR, CDR2 SFDVKD. CDR3 sequence (DNA): TGTGCCACCAGTGATTTGCTGGCAGGGGGAGACAATCAGCCCCAGCATTTT. Translated, it gives CATSDLLAGGDNQPQHF.

V usage is TRBV6-5 and J usage is TRBJ1-4, with 7 bases aligning to TRBD1. The junction had 8 bases not matched to a gene; V was cut back by 6 bases and J by 7 bases. This CDR3 has 14 residues. Per the germline V gene, CDR1 is MNHEY and CDR2 is SVGAGI. CDR3 in DNA: TGTGCCAGCAGACTACAAACAGGGGTTGAAAAACTGTTTTTT. Translated, it gives CASRLQTGVEKLFF.

The chain uses TRBV18 and TRBJ2-5; weak D call: TRBD1 (5 bases). Per germline, CDR1 KGHSH and CDR2 LQKENI. The ends were cut back, 0 bases at V and 5 bases at J, with 7 bases in the middle. This CDR3 is built from 13 residues. In DNA, the CDR3 is TGTGCCAGCTCACCACCGGCAGGGGAGACCCAGTACTTC. Residues: CASSPPAGETQYF.

This clone appeared a few times. The chain recombines TRBV7-9 with TRBJ1-3; TRBD1 matches at 7 bases. CDR1 is SEHNR, CDR2 FQNEAQ, per germline (reference sequence). The CDR3 has 15 amino acids. J gave up 3 bases and V 5 bases, and 7 bases lay outside the gene matches. The CDR3 spells CASSPNRGGGNTIYF. The CDR3 DNA reads as TGTGCCAGCAGCCCCAACAGGGGCGGTGGAAACACCATATATTTT.

The chain combines TRBV6-5 with TRBJ1-2; 8 bases fit TRBD1. The ends lost 6 bases at V and 4 bases at J; junction bases unmatched: 10. This CDR3 comprises 15 residues. Per the germline V gene, CDR1 is MNHEY and CDR2 is SVGAGI. For the CDR3, the DNA is TGTGCCAGCAGCTACGCGACAGGGGCGGGCTATGGCTACACCTTC. Translating gives CASSYATGAGYGYTF.

The V and J genes are TRBV7-9 and TRBJ1-1; perhaps TRBD1 as D (6 bases). The V gene's germline CDR1 is SEHNR and CDR2 FQNEAQ (reference sequence). The CDR3 has 15 residues. Trimming took off 3 bases at V and 6 bases at J, with 17 bases between the two ends. The CDR3 bases are TGTGCCAGCAGCTTGCAGACAGGCTGGATGTCTGAAGCTTTCTTT. Protein product: CASSLQTGWMSEAFF.

This rearrangement joins TRBV5-5 to TRBJ1-6; D is perhaps TRBD1 (6 bases). In germline, CDR1 is SGHKS, CDR2 YYEKEE (reference sequence). Trimming shortened V by 4 bases and J by 7 bases, and 12 bases separated the two germline ends. This CDR3 has 14 residues. CDR3 DNA: TGTGCCAGCAGCAATGACAGGCTAAATTCACCCCTCCACTTT. Translation: CASSNDRLNSPLHF.

This clone was seen only once. The DNA of the CDR3 is TGTGCCAGCAGCGTAGAACCTGCGTATACGCAGTATTTT. Translation: CASSVEPAYTQYF. J is TRBJ2-3 and V is TRBV7-3; D not resolved. This CDR3 is 13 amino acids long. Germline V gene lookup returns CDR1 SGHTA and CDR2 FQGTGA. Deletions cut 5 bases from V and 7 bases from J, with 13 bases between.

The CDR3 spells CASSETGGVRTEAFF. The CDR3, as DNA: TGTGCCAGCAGCGAGACCGGGGGGGTAAGGACTGAAGCTTTCTTT. The chain has TRBV9 and TRBJ1-1; a weak D match, TRBD1 (5 bases). The CDR3 is made up of 15 amino acids. Per germline, CDR1 SGDLS and CDR2 YYNGEE. Trimming cost V 3 bases and J 5 bases, with 17 bases left between them. Full variable domain (missing parts from reference TRBV9 and TRBJ1-1): DSGVTQTPKHLITATGQRVTLRCSPRSGDLSVYWYQQSLDQGLQFLIQYYNGEERAKGNILERFSAQQFPDLHSELNLSSLELGDSALYFCASSETGGVRTEAFFGQGTRLTVV.